This TCR beta chain was found in a study of blood T cell repertoires in COVID-19. About the research overall: Sites in the United States, Italy and Spain provided acute and convalescent COVID-19 samples. Sample material is recorded as cDNA or gDNA derived from T cells, B-cell-depleted T cells, or PBMCs.

In the authors' methods: Scientists estimated how many nucleated cells there were by amplifying reference gene primers. The protocol was immunoSEQ multiplex PCR, while the TCRdb copy is restricted to in-frame clones and leaves out a portion. The V and J calls and the clone size are those of that table, but D and trimming were determined from the DNA. The sample has 200,000 to 300,000 clones, around 81% seen once. The CDR3 sequence is 13 residues long. Germline V CDR1 and CDR2: SGDLS, YYNGEE. The V and J ends lost 1 base and 14 bases, in that order; junction bases with no gene match: 6. This TCR derives from a woman aged 60-75 years with active or convalescent COVID-19. The chain links TRBV9 to TRBJ1-6, with 7 nucleotides matching TRBD1. Sequencing was done on a sample of peripheral blood. The CDR3 is CASSVRGHEALHF. The CDR3 DNA reads as TGTGCCAGCAGCGTAAGGGGGCATGAGGCCCTCCACTTT.